The 9 T cell receptor beta chains below were found in one sample sequenced in a study of T cells in Graves' hyperthyroidism and ophthalmopathy. RNA transcripts gave rise to amplified TCR beta CDR3 regions. First-round RT-PCR with HTBI primers amplified the TCR CDR3 region. TCRdb reanalysed the multiplex PCR reads using MiXCR and keeps one entry per CDR3 protein. The table shows about 640,000 distinct CDR3 sequences, with more than 20% occurring only once. Specimen: blood. These receptors originate from a man aged 30 to 39 with Graves' ophthalmopathy.

This clonotype was counted at least ten times. V gene TRBV5-8 combines with J gene TRBJ2-7, with 10 positions matching TRBD1. The V segment lost 2 bases and the J segment 2 bases; nucleotides outside the gene matches: 7. Germline V CDR1 and CDR2: SGHTS, YDEGEE. The CDR3 spans 16 residues. CDR3 sequence: CASSFQTGGLTYEQYF. The CDR3 DNA reads as TGTGCCAGCAGCTTTCAGACAGGGGGCCTTACCTACGAGCAGTACTTC.

This clonotype was seen more than once but under ten times. V usage is TRBV4-3 and J usage is TRBJ2-7, with 8 bases identical to TRBD1. The CDR3 has 13 residues. V shed 6 bases and J 6 bases; nucleotides not matched to a gene: 7. Germline V gene lookup returns CDR1 LGHNA and CDR2 YSLEER. The DNA of the CDR3 is TGCGCCAGCAGGGCAGGGGGCCCTGTCGAGCAGTACTTC. This gives the protein CASRAGGPVEQYF.

This clonotype has more than one count but fewer than ten. The CDR3 protein is CASSPDRTDTGELFF. The CDR3 DNA follows: TGCGCCAGCAGCCCTGACAGGACCGACACCGGGGAGCTGTTTTTT. The chain employs TRBV5-1 and TRBJ2-2; D perhaps matches TRBD1 (6 bases). This CDR3 is built from 15 residues. The germline CDR1 and CDR2 sequences are SGHRS and YFSETQ. V was pared by 4 bases and J by 3 bases, with 13 bases between.

This clonotype has a handful of counts. V gene TRBV13 combines with J gene TRBJ2-3; 13 nucleotides align to TRBD2. The CDR3 is made up of 16 amino acids. Germline-derived CDR1 and CDR2 are PRHDT and FYEKMQ (reference sequence). J lost 3 bases, V lost 5 bases, and 5 bases had no gene match. CDR3 nucleotide sequence: TGTGCCAGCAGCCACGGACTAGCGGGAGCGACAGATACGCAGTATTTT. It yields the protein CASSHGLAGATDTQYF.

There are many counts of this clonotype. This sequence joins TRBV7-9 and TRBJ2-5; 8 bases are a match to TRBD2. Germline trimming cut 5 bases from V and 4 bases from J; bases unmatched to any gene: 6. This CDR3 is built from 14 residues. Germline V lookup: CDR1 SEHNR, CDR2 FQNEAQ (reference sequence). The DNA for the CDR3 is TGTGCCAGCAGCCCGACTAGCGCCCGAGAGACCCAGTACTTC. It translates to CASSPTSARETQYF.

There are a few counts of this clonotype. The rearrangement joins TRBV10-3 to TRBJ2-7; D is undetermined. The CDR3 has 16 residues. V lost 0 bases and J 2 bases, leaving 14 bases between the germline ends. Germline V CDR1 and CDR2: ENHRY, SYGVKD. DNA for the CDR3: TGTGCCATCAGTGAGTCGTCGAGCAAAGGGACCTACGAGCAGTACTTC. Translating it yields CAISESSSKGTYEQYF.

J is TRBJ2-7 and V is TRBV10-2; perhaps D is TRBD1 or TRBD2 (5 bases each). V lost 6 bases and J lost 4, with 13 bases in between. Germline V gene sequence: CDR1 WSHSY, CDR2 SAAADI. The CDR3 loop spans 13 amino acids. The CDR3 DNA sequence: TGCGCCAGCAGGGCCGGGACCGAGTACGAGCAGTACTTC. Translating it yields CASRAGTEYEQYF.

This clonotype was seen at least ten times. The V and J genes are TRBV27 and TRBJ1-5; 8 nucleotides line up with TRBD1. The CDR3 length is 17 residues. CDR1 is MNHEY and CDR2 is SMNVEV in the germline V gene (reference sequence). J lost 7 bases, V lost 4 bases, and 15 bases had no gene match. The CDR3 DNA follows: TGTGCCAGCAGTTCCTCGCTTATCAGGGGGCGTGAACAGCCCCAGCATTTT. Translation: CASSSSLIRGREQPQHF.

V usage is TRBV5-5 and J usage is TRBJ2-3; 12 nucleotides align to TRBD2. J was trimmed by 0 bases and V by 7 bases; bases with no gene match: 0. Germline V gene lookup returns CDR1 SGHKS and CDR2 YYEKEE (reference sequence). CDR3 length: 14 residues. The CDR3 loop is CASGLAGSTDTQYF. For the CDR3, the DNA is TGTGCCAGCGGACTAGCGGGAAGCACAGATACGCAGTATTTT.